Listed below are T cell receptor beta chains from one sample, sequenced in a study of cytomegalovirus exposure and HLA in healthy donors. Repertoires were generated with immunoSEQ multiplex PCR, while TCRdb's copy carries only in-frame clones and drops some. Recorded here are under 150,000 clones; the top ten clones represent 1.5% to 2.5%. Sequences were obtained from PBMCs. The receptors were gathered from a woman aged 60-70 years in good health and CMV-seronegative. Each CDR3 is given with its conserved first and last residue.

J gene,V gene,CDR3 protein
TRBJ2-7,TRBV13,CASSFGTETYEQYF
TRBJ2-2,TRBV19,CASSRTSGSVGSGELFF
TRBJ2-5,TRBV7-3,CASSLYSGPQETQYF
TRBJ2-2,TRBV11-3,CASRTGADTGELFF
TRBJ2-2,TRBV15,CATSRDGGWDRDTGELFF
TRBJ2-7,TRBV29-1,CSVEIPDRISYEQYF
TRBJ1-4,TRBV5-1,CASSLRQGNEKLFF
TRBJ1-2,TRBV2,CATRPDSRGYTF
TRBJ2-3,TRBV4-1,CASSQGGDSNTQYF
TRBJ1-2,TRBV5-1,CASSPFPGQINYGYTF
TRBJ2-1,TRBV19,CASSGPGQLRDEQFF
TRBJ1-1,TRBV5-1,CASSSSTGAGTETFF
TRBJ2-3,TRBV13,CASSLGSNTQYF
TRBJ2-7,TRBV27,CASSLLTSSYEQYF
TRBJ1-5,TRBV2,CASSPGRVGGNQPQHF
TRBJ1-6,TRBV7-6,CASSNTPGQRSPLHF
TRBJ1-4,TRBV9,CASSVAAGGNEKLFF
TRBJ1-5,TRBV6-1,CASSERTDYSNQPQHF
TRBJ1-5,TRBV27,CASSFGDRVGQPQHF
TRBJ2-7,TRBV2,CASSERTGNYEQYF
TRBJ1-1,TRBV7-9,CASSYPQGITEAFF
TRBJ2-7,TRBV28,CASTRDRAYEQYF
TRBJ2-1,TRBV28,CASSLSLGQGLFNEQFF
TRBJ2-3,TRBV9,CASSPQGTGSYFDTDTQYF
TRBJ2-1,TRBV5-1,CASTTGGAYNEQFF
TRBJ2-3,TRBV11-3,CASSQYGGPTDTQYF
TRBJ1-4,TRBV19,CASMAGREDTNEKLFF
TRBJ1-4,TRBV4-1,CASSQGQGMGENEKLFF